This is a list of T cell receptor beta chains from one sample in a study of OX40 agonist ivuxolimab in advanced cancers. Profiled with immunoSEQ multiplex PCR; TCRdb holds only in-frame clones, not every one. Among 40,000 to 50,000 clones listed, about 83% were seen once. The source material was CD4+ or CD8+ T cells sorted from blood, sampled in a trial of the OX40 agonist ivuxolimab. Receptor source: an adult with an advanced solid tumor such as melanoma, head and neck, liver or kidney cancer. CDR3s leave out the opening cysteine and the closing phenylalanine or tryptophan.

v_gene	len	j_gene	CDR3aa
TRBV19	12	TRBJ2-7	ASSTGGKPYEQY
TRBV11-1	13	TRBJ1-6	ASQLGGRVDSPLH
TRBV19	13	TRBJ2-3	ASSTELGGTDTQY
TRBV10-3	15	TRBJ2-5	AISEPVGAGASKTQY
TRBV10-1	12	TRBJ2-5	ASIQRGTQETQY
TRBV11-2	11	TRBJ1-6	ASSFPGNSPLH
TRBV5-1	12	TRBJ1-1	ASSLQGANTEAF
TRBV28	16	TRBJ2-6	ASSKASPTQSRANVLT
TRBV19	11	TRBJ1-3	ASSRIWGNTIY
TRBV11-1	12	TRBJ2-7	ASSPPQGRHEQY
TRBV30	12	TRBJ2-7	AWNRGAPGGEQY
TRBV12-2	16	TRBJ2-1	ASRLNRTSGRTYNEQF
TRBV7-9	12	TRBJ2-2	ASRASVNTGELF
TRBV28	12	TRBJ2-2	ASRAGQRTGELF
TRBV2	14	TRBJ2-7	ASSKPLLGGSYEQY
TRBV10-2	12	TRBJ1-4	ASSEAQGNEKLF
TRBV6-1	13	TRBJ1-2	ASSEKADGGYGYT
TRBV2	12	TRBJ2-3	ASKEGHSADTQY
TRBV5-1	11	TRBJ2-1	ASSYGDSNEQF
TRBV28	12	TRBJ2-3	ASSLAGGVDTQY
TRBV15	12	TRBJ2-4	ATLTGGAGNIQY
TRBV6-5	12	TRBJ2-1	ASLKTGGYNEQF
TRBV6-1	11	TRBJ1-1	ASSVGANTEAF
TRBV19	13	TRBJ1-1	ASDRRGQGNAEAF
TRBV6-1	14	TRBJ2-3	ASSESAGVLQGTQY
TRBV2	12	TRBJ2-1	ASSAATHNDEQF
TRBV15	12	TRBJ1-2	ATSRARGGSGYT
TRBV27	12	TRBJ2-7	ASSPGEAVYEQY
TRBV11-2	12	TRBJ1-2	ASRSTGYGYGYT
TRBV7-3	13	TRBJ1-3	ASSSTDRERNTIY
TRBV5-1	13	TRBJ1-5	ASSEGAGGREPQH
TRBV9	16	TRBJ2-2	ASSSRTSGRENTGELF
TRBV6-5	14	TRBJ2-5	ASSFSPSTLGETQY
TRBV10-3	13	TRBJ2-1	AISVPGTGKDEQF
TRBV19	13	TRBJ2-6	ASKEQNSGANVLT
TRBV9	12	TRBJ2-5	ASSLQGAITTQY
TRBV4-1	11	TRBJ2-7	ASSETRSYEQY
TRBV6-5	13	TRBJ2-3	ASSYRGGRTDTQY
TRBV30	12	TRBJ2-7	AYHPASGSYEQY
TRBV5-4	12	TRBJ2-7	ASSLNPLVYEQY
TRBV30	12	TRBJ1-1	AWASRGLDTEAF
TRBV2	11	TRBJ2-5	ASNGAVQETQY
TRBV2	12	TRBJ2-5	ASKAGTSTETQY
TRBV19	11	TRBJ1-2	ASSPRTEYGYT
TRBV7-8	12	TRBJ2-7	ASSLMGLAYEQY
TRBV6-5	12	TRBJ1-3	ASRPDRGRNTIY
TRBV2	12	TRBJ2-7	ASRAGTSPNEQY
TRBV2	13	TRBJ1-5	ASSDGGYSNQPQH
TRBV12-5	9	TRBJ2-7	ASGGTFAQY
TRBV18	15	TRBJ1-5	ASSPTGGALPNQPQH
TRBV30	13	TRBJ1-6	AWSVTGFYNSPLH
TRBV27	11	TRBJ2-7	ASSLRFPYEQY
TRBV15	11	TRBJ1-5	ATSRQGDQPQH